This T cell receptor (beta chain) appears in the sequencing data of a study of cytomegalovirus exposure and HLA in healthy donors. Study background: The roughly 110 validation repertoires were produced on the same platform as the roughly 690 repertoires of the first cohort. This was reported in a later analysis. Broader study findings: It was confirmed in vitro that a few of the CMV-associated chains were specific for CMV antigens. Associated with cytomegalovirus, according to the listing, were 164 TCR beta chains. Rarity characterized most TCR sequences, yet some public TCRs appeared in many donors.

V lost 4 bases, J lost 8 bases, and 8 bases stayed unmatched. CDR1 is MDHEN and CDR2 is SYDVKM in the germline V gene. The CDR3 is 14 residues long. Clones were read by immunoSEQ multiplex PCR, and TCRdb kept only the in-frame ones, dropping some. The profile shows tens of thousands of clones, about 94% of them singletons. This clone was seen a few times. Its antigen is unidentified. The source material was PBMCs. This TCR derives from a woman aged 18-35 years in good health and CMV-seronegative. The chain uses TRBV28 and TRBJ1-2, with TRBD1 matching over 9 bases. CDR3 region: CASSSTGTGKGYTF. The CDR3 DNA is TGTGCCAGCAGTTCGACCGGGACAGGGAAAGGCTACACCTTC.